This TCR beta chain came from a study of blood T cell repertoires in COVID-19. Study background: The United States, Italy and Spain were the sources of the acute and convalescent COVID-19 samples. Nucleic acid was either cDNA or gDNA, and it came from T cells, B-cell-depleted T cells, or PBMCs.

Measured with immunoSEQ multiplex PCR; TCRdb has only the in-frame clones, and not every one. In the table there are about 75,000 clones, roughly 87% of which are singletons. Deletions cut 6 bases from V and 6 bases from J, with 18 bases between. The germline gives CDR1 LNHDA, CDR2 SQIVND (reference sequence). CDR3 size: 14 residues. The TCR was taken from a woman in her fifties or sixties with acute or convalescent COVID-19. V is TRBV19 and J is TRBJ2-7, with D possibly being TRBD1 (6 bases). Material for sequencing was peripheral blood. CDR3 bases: TGTGCCAGTAGCCTAATACAGGGAGCTGCCGAGCAGTACTTC. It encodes CASSLIQGAAEQYF.